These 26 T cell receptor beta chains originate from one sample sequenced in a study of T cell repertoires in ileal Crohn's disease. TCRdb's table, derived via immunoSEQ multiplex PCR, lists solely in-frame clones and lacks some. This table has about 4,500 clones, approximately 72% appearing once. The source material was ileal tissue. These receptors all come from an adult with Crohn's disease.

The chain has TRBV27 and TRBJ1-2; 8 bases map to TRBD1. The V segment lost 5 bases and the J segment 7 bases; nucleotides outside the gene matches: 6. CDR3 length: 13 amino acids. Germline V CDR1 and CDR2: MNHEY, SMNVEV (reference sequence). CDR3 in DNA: TGTGCCAGCAGTCAGGGGGCCCGTGGTGGCTACACCTTC. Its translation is CASSQGARGGYTF.

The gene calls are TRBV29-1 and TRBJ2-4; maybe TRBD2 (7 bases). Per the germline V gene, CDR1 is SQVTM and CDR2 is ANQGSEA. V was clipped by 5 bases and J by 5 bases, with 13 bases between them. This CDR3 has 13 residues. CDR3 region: CSVPGGPQNIQYF. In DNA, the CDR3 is TGCAGCGTTCCGGGGGGCCCTCAAAACATTCAGTACTTC.

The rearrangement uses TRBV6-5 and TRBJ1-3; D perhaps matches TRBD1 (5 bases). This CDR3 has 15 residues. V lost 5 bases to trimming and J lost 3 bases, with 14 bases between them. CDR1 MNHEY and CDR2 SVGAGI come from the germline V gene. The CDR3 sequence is CASSPGGENGNTIYF. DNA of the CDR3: TGTGCCAGCAGTCCCGGGGGGGAAAATGGAAACACCATATATTTT.

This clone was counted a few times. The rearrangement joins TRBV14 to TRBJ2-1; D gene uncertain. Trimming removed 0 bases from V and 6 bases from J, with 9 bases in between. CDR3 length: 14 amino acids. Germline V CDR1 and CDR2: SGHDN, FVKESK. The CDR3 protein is CASSQEVELNEQFF. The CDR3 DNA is TGTGCCAGCAGCCAAGAAGTAGAGCTCAATGAGCAGTTCTTC.

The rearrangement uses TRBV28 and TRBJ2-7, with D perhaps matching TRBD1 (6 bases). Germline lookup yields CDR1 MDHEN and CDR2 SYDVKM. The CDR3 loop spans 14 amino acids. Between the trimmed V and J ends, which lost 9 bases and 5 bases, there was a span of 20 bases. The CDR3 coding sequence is TGTGCCAGTCTCGGAGCAGGGGACGTCCACGAGCAGTACTTC. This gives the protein CASLGAGDVHEQYF.

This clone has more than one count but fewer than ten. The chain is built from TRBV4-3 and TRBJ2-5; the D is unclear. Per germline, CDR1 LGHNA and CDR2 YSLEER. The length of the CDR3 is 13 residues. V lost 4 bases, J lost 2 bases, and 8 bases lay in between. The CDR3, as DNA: TGCGCCAGCAGCCTAACAGAACAAGAGACCCAGTACTTC. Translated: CASSLTEQETQYF.

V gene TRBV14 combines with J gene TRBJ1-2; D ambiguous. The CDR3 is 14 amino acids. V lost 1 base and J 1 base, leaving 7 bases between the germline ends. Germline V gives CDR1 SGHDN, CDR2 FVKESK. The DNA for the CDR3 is TGTGCCAGCAGCCAAGTCGGAGATAACTATGGCTACACCTTC. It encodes CASSQVGDNYGYTF.

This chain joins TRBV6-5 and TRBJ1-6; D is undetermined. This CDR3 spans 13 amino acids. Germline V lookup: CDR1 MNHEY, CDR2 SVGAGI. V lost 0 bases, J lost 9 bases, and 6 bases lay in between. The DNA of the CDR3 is TGTGCCAGCAGTTACTCGCGGGGTTCACCCCTCCACTTT. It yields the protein CASSYSRGSPLHF.

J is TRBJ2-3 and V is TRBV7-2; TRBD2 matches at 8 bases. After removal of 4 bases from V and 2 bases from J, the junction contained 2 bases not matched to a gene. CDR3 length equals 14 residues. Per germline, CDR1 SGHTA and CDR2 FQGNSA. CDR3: CASSSGLATDTQYF. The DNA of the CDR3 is TGTGCCAGCAGCTCCGGACTAGCCACAGATACGCAGTATTTT.

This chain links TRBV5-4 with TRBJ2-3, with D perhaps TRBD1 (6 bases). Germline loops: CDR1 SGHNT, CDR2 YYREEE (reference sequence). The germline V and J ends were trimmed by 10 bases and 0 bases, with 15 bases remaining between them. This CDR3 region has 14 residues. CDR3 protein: CAHRDRSSTDTQYF. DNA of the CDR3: TGTGCCCACCGCGACAGGAGCAGCACAGATACGCAGTATTTT.

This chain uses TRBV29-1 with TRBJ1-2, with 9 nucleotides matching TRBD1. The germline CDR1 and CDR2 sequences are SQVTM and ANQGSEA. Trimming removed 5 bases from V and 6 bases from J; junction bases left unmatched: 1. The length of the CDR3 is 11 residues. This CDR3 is CSVRQGDGYTF. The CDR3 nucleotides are TGCAGCGTTAGACAGGGGGATGGCTACACCTTC.

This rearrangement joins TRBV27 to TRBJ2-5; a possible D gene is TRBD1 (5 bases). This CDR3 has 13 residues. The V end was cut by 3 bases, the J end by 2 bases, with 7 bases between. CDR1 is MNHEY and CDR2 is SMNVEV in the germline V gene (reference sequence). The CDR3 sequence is CASSFNRQETQYF. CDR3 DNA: TGTGCCAGCAGTTTTAACAGGCAAGAGACCCAGTACTTC.

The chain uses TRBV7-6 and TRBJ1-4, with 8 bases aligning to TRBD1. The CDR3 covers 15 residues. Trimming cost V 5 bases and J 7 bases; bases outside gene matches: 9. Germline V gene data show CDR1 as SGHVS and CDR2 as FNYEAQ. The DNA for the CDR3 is TGTGCCAGCAGCCCCCGAACGGGACAGGTTGAAAAACTGTTTTTT. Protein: CASSPRTGQVEKLFF.

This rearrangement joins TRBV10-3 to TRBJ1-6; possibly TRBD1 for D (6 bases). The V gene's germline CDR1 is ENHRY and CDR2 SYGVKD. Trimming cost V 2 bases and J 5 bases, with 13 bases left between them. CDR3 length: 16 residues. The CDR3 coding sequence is TGTGCCATCAGTGAGCGGTCAGGGGTCGATAATTCACCCCTCCACTTT. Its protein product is CAISERSGVDNSPLHF.

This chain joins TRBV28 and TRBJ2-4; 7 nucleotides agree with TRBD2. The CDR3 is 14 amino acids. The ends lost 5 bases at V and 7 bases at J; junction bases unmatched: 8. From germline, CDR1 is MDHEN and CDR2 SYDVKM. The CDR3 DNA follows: TGTGCCAGCAGTCCATCGGACGGGGGGAACATTCAGTACTTC. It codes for CASSPSDGGNIQYF. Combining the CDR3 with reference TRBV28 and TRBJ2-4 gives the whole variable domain DVKVTQSSRYLVKRTGEKVFLECVQDMDHENMFWYRQDPGLGLRLIYFSYDVKMKEKGDIPEGYSVSREKKERFSLILESASTNQTSMYLCASSPSDGGNIQYFGAGTRLSVL.

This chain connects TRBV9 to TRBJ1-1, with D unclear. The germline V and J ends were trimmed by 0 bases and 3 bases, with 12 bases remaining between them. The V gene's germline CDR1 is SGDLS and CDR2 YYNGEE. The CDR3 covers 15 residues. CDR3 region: CASSVEVRGHTEAFF. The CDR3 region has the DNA TGTGCCAGCAGCGTAGAGGTAAGAGGCCACACTGAAGCTTTCTTT.

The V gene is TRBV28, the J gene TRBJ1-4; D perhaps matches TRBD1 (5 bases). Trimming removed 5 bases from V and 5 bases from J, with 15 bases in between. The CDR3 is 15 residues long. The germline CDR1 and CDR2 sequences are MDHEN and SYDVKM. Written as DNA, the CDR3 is TGTGCCAGCAGTGCGGGGGGAGGGGTCAATGAAAAACTGTTTTTT. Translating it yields CASSAGGGVNEKLFF.

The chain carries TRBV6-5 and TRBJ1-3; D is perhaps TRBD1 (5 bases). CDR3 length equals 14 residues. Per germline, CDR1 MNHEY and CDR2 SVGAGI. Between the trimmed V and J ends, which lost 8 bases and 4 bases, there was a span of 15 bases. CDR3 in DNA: TGTGCCAGCTTTAACGGGCGGACAGGAAACACCATATATTTT. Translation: CASFNGRTGNTIYF.

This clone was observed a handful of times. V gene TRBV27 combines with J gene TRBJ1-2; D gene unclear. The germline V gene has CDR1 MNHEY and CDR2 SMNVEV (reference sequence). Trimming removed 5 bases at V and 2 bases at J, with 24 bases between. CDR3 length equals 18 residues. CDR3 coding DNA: TGTGCCAGCAGTGGAGCGGTTGGCTCCGCAGGCTCGAACTATGGCTACACCTTC. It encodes CASSGAVGSAGSNYGYTF.

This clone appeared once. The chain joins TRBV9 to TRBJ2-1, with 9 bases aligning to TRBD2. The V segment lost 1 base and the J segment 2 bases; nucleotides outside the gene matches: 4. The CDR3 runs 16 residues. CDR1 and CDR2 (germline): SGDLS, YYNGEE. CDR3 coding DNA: TGTGCCAGCAGCGTAATAGCGGGGGTGGCCTACAATGAGCAGTTCTTC. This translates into CASSVIAGVAYNEQFF.

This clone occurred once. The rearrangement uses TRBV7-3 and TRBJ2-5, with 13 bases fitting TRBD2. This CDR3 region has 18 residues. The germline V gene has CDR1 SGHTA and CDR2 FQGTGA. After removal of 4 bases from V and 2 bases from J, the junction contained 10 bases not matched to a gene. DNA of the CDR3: TGTGCCAGCAGCTCCAGCGGGACTAGCGGGATACTGCAAGAGACCCAGTACTTC. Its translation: CASSSSGTSGILQETQYF.

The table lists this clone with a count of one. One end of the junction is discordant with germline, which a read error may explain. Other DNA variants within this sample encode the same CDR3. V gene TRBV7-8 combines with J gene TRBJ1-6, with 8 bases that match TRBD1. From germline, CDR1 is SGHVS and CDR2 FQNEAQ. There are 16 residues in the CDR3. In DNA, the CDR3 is TGTGCCAGCCGCTTCACCGGACAGGGTGCCAATTCCCCCCTCCACTTT. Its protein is CASRFTGQGANSPLHF.

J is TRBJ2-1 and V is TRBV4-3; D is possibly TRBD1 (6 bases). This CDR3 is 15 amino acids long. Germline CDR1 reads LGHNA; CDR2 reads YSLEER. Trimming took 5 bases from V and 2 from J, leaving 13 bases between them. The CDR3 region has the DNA TGCGCCAGCAGCTCGATCAGGGGACCCTACAATGAGCAGTTCTTC. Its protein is CASSSIRGPYNEQFF.

Here the CDR3 DNA reads TGTGCCAGCAGGGTCCTAGCGGGGGGGACCGGGGAGCTGTTTTTT. Residues: CASRVLAGGTGELFF. The V call is TRBV6-1, the J call TRBJ2-2; 12 nucleotides agree with TRBD2. V shed 6 bases, J shed 5 bases, and the junction held 4 bases outside the gene matches. CDR1 is MNHNS and CDR2 is SASEGT in the germline V gene. The CDR3 length is 15 residues.

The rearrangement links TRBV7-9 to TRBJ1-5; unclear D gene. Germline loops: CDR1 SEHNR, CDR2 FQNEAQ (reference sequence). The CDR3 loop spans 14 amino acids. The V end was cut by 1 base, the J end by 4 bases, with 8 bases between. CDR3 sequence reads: CASSLDSTNQPQHF. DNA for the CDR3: TGTGCCAGCAGCTTAGACTCGACAAATCAGCCCCAGCATTTT. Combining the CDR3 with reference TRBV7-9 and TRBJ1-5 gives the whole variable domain DTGVSQNPRHKITKRGQNVTFRCDPISEHNRLYWYRQTLGQGPEFLTYFQNEAQLEKSRLLSDRFSAERPKGSFSTLEIQRTEQGDSAMYLCASSLDSTNQPQHFGDGTRLSIL.

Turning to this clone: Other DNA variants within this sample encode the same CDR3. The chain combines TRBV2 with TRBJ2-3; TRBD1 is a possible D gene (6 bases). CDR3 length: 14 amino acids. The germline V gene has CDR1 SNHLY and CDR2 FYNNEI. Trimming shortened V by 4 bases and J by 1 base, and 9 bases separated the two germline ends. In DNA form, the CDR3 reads TGTGCCAGCAGTGGCTCAGGGGGCACAGATACGCAGTATTTT. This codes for CASSGSGGTDTQYF.